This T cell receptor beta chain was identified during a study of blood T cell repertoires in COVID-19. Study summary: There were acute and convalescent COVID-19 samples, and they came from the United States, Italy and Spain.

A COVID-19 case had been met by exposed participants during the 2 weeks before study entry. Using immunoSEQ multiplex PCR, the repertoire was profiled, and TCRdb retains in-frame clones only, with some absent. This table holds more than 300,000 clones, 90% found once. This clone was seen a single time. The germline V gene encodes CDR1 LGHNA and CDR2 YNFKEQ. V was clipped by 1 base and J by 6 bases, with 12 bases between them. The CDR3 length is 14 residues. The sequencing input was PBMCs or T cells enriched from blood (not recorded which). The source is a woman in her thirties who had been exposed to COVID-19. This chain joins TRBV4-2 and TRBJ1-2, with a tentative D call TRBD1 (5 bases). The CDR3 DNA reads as TGTGCCAGCAGCCAAGTAGGCAGGGAACATGGCTACACCTTC. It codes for CASSQVGREHGYTF.